This T cell receptor (beta chain) was sequenced during a study of blood T cell repertoires in COVID-19. Turning to the study itself: The study drew acute and convalescent COVID-19 samples from the United States, Italy and Spain.

Original handling: Reference gene primers were amplified, and this amplification served to estimate nucleated cell counts. The table came from immunoSEQ multiplex PCR; TCRdb's copy has only in-frame clones and leaves some out. The V and J calls and clone size come from that table; D and trimming were worked out from the DNA. The sample yields some 150,000 clones, around 89% seen once. Participants spanned ages 18 to 89 years and resided in about 25 US areas. Clinical history reported by participants formed the basis on which cohorts were assigned. Trimming removed 5 bases at V and 4 bases at J, with 17 bases between. The CDR3 sequence is 15 residues long. Looked up from germline, CDR1 is SGHTA and CDR2 is FQGNSA.

Sequencing used PBMCs or T cells enriched from blood (not recorded which). The clonotype was recovered from a woman aged 25-40 years with acute COVID-19. The chain has TRBV7-2 and TRBJ1-2; D remains unclear. The CDR3 reads CASSLEEALPYGYTF. In DNA, the CDR3 is TGTGCCAGCAGCCTAGAGGAGGCTCTCCCCTATGGCTACACCTTC.